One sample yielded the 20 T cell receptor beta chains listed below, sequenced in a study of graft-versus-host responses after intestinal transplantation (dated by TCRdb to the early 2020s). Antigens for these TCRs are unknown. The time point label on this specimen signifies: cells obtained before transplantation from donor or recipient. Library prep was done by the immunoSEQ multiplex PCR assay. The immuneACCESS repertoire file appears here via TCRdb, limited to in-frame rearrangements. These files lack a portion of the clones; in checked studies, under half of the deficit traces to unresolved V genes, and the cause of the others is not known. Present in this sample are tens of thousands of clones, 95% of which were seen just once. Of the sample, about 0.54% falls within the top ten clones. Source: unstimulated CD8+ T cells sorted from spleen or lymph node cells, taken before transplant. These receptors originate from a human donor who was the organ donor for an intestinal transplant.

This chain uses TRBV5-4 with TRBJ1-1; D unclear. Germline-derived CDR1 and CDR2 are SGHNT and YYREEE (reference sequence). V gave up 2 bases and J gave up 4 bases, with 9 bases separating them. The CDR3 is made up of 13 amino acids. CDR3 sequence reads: CASSFAVATEAFF. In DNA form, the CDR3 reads TGTGCCAGCAGCTTCGCCGTAGCCACTGAAGCTTTCTTT.

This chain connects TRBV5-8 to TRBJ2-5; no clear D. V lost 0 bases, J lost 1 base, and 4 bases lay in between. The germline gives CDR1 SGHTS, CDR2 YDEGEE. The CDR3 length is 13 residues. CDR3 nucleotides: TGTGCCAGCAGCTTGGAGGGCCAAGAGACCCAGTACTTC. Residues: CASSLEGQETQYF.

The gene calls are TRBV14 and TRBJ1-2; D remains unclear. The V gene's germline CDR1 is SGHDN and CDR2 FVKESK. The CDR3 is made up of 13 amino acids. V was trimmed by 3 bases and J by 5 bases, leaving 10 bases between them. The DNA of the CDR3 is TGTGCCAGCAGCCAGGAGACGGCGTATGGCTACACCTTC. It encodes CASSQETAYGYTF.

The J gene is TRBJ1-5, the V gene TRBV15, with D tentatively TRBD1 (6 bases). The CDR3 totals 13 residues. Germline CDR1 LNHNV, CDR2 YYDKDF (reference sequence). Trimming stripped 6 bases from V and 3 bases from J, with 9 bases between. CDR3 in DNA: TGTGCCACCAGGCACAGGGTCAATCAGCCCCAGCATTTT. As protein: CATRHRVNQPQHF. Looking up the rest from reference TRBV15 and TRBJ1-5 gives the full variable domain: DAMVIQNPRYQVTQFGKPVTLSCSQTLNHNVMYWYQQKSSQAPKLLFHYYDKDFNNEADTPDNFQSRRPNTSFCFLDIRSPGLGDTAMYLCATRHRVNQPQHFGDGTRLSIL.

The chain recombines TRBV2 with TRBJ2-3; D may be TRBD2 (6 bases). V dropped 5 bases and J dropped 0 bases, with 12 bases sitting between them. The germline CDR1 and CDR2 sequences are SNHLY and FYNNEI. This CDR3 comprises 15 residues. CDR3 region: CASSPGLGSTDTQYF. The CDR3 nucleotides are TGTGCCAGCAGTCCGGGACTGGGTAGCACAGATACGCAGTATTTT. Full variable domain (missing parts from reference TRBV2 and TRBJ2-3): EPEVTQTPSHQVTQMGQEVILRCVPISNHLYFYWYRQILGQKVEFLVSFYNNEISEKSEIFDDQFSVERPDGSNFTLKIRSTKLEDSAMYFCASSPGLGSTDTQYFGPGTRLTVL.

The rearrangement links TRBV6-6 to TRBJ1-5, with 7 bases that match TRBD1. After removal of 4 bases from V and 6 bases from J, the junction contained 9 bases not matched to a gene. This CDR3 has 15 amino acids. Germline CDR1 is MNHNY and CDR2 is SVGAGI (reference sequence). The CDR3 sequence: CASSSAGGTIQPQHF. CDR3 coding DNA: TGTGCCAGCAGTTCGGCAGGGGGTACAATTCAGCCCCAGCATTTT.

CDR3 amino acids: CSGSREGAQSTDTQYF. The CDR3, as DNA: TGCAGCGGGAGTCGGGAGGGAGCGCAGAGCACAGATACGCAGTATTTT. The chain has TRBV29-1 and TRBJ2-3; 8 bases agree with TRBD2. CDR3 length: 16 residues. Germline lookup yields CDR1 SQVTM and CDR2 ANQGSEA. J was trimmed by 0 bases and V by 7 bases; bases with no gene match: 12.

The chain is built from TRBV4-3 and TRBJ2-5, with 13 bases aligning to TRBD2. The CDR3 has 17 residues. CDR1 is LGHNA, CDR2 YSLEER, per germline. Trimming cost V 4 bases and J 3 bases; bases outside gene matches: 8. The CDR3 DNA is TGCGCCAGCAGCCGCCAACTAGCGGGGGGGCCAGAAGAGACCCAGTACTTC. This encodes CASSRQLAGGPEETQYF.

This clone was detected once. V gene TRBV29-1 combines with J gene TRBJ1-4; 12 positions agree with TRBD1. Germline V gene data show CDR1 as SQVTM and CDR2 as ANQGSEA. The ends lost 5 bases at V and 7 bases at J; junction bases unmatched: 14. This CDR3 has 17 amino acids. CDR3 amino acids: CSVLTAGTGGWGEKLFF. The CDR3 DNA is TGCAGCGTTCTTACCGCTGGGACAGGGGGCTGGGGTGAAAAACTGTTTTTT.

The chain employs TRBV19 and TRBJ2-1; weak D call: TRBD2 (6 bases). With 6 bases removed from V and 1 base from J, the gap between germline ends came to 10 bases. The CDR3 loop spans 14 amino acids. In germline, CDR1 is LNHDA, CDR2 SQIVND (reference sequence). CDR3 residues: CASRAGTSYNEQFF. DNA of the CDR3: TGTGCCAGTAGAGCCGGGACTTCCTACAATGAGCAGTTCTTC.

CDR3 residues: CASRDNRNIQYF. The CDR3 coding sequence is TGTGCCAGCCGGGACAACCGAAACATTCAGTACTTC. The gene calls are TRBV6-5 and TRBJ2-4, with D possibly TRBD1 on 6 matching bases. This CDR3 is built from 12 residues. With 8 bases removed from V and 6 bases from J, the gap between germline ends came to 11 bases. Looked up from germline, CDR1 is MNHEY and CDR2 is SVGAGI.

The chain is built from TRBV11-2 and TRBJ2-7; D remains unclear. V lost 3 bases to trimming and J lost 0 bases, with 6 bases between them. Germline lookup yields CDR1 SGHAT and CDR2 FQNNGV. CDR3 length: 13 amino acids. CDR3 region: CASSFPASYEQYF. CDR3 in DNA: TGTGCCAGCAGCTTCCCAGCCTCCTACGAGCAGTACTTC.

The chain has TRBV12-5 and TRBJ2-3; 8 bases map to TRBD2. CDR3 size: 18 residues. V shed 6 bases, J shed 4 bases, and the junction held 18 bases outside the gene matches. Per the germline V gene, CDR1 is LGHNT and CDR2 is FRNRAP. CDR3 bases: TGTGCTAGTGGCTCGTCGTCACCCGGGACTAGGACGGCAGATACGCAGTATTTT. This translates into CASGSSSPGTRTADTQYF.

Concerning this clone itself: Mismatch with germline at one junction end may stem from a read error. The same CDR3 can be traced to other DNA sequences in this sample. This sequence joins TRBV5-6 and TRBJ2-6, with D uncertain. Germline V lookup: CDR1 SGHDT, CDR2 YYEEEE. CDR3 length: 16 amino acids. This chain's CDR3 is CASSLVAAPGANVLTF. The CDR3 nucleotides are TGCGCCAGCAGCTTGGTGGCAGCACCTGGGGCCAACGTCCTGACTTTC.

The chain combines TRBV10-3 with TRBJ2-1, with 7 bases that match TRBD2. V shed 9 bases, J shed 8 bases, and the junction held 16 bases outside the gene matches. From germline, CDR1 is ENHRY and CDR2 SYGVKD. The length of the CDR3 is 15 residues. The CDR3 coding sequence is TGTGCCATACGGCCAGGTGCGGGGGAGAAGGATGAGCAGTTCTTC. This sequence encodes CAIRPGAGEKDEQFF.

CDR3 in DNA: TGCGCCAGCAGCCAAGTAGGAGGGGATACGCAGTATTTT. Translation gives CASSQVGGDTQYF. V and J are TRBV4-1 and TRBJ2-3; a possible D gene is TRBD2 (6 bases). The CDR3 has 13 amino acids. Trimming removed 1 base from V and 6 bases from J, with 8 bases in between. Germline V gene sequence: CDR1 MGHRA, CDR2 YSYEKL.

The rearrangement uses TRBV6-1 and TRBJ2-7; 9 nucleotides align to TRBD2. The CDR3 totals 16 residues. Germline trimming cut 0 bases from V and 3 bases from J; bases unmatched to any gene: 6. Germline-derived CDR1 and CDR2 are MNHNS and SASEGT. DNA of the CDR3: TGTGCCAGCAGTGAAGCTTTAGCGGGGGCACTCTACGAGCAGTACTTC. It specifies CASSEALAGALYEQYF.

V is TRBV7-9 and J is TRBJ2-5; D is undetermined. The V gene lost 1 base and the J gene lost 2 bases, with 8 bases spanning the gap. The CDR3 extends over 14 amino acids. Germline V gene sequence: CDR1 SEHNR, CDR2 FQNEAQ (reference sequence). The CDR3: CASSLGVGQETQYF. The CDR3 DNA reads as TGTGCCAGCAGCTTAGGGGTGGGTCAAGAGACCCAGTACTTC.

CDR3 loop: CASSLILGARETQYF. The DNA for the CDR3 is TGTGCCAGCAGCCTCATTCTAGGGGCGCGGGAGACCCAGTACTTC. The V call is TRBV7-9, the J call TRBJ2-5, with D possibly matching TRBD1 (5 bases). Trimming took 5 bases from V and 5 from J, leaving 18 bases between them. CDR1 and CDR2 (germline): SEHNR, FQNEAQ (reference sequence). The CDR3 length is 15 residues. Supplemented by reference TRBV7-9 and TRBJ2-5, the full variable domain reads DTGVSQNPRHKITKRGQNVTFRCDPISEHNRLYWYRQTLGQGPEFLTYFQNEAQLEKSRLLSDRFSAERPKGSFSTLEIQRTEQGDSAMYLCASSLILGARETQYFGPGTRLLVL.

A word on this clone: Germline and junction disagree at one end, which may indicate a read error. CDR3 in DNA: TGTGCCGGGAGGGTGGGGGCGGGGGGCCCTGGTGAGCAGTACTTC. This sequence encodes CAGRVGAGGPGEQYF. The genes are TRBV30 and TRBJ2-7, with 8 bases fitting TRBD2. CDR1 is GTSNPN, CDR2 SVGIG, per germline (reference sequence). The length of the CDR3 is 15 residues.